Listed here are 18 T cell receptor beta chains from one sample, sequenced in a study of blood T cells in healthy people across ages. It was with a sample-barcoded 5' primer and a J-beta primer mix that a second PCR of about 6 to 12 cycles was run. TCRdb used MiXCR to reprocess the 5' RACE reads, holding one entry per CDR3 protein. This sample yields hundreds of thousands of distinct CDR3 sequences, of which about 53% are seen a single time; approximately 40% belongs to the top ten. Sample: blood. The receptors shown here come from a man at least 80 years old in good health.

The CDR3 here is CSVEPIGQTVPTDTQYF. DNA of the CDR3: TGCAGCGTTGAACCTATAGGTCAGACAGTACCTACAGATACGCAGTATTTT. The chain employs TRBV29-1 and TRBJ2-3, with D tentatively TRBD1 (5 bases). V dropped 2 bases and J dropped 3 bases, with 21 bases sitting between them. CDR3 size: 17 residues. CDR1 is SQVTM, CDR2 ANQGSEA, per germline.

V is TRBV24-1 and J is TRBJ1-5; D remains unclear. The germline CDR1 and CDR2 sequences are KGHDR and SFDVKD. V lost 0 bases and J 7 bases, leaving 9 bases between the germline ends. This CDR3 contains 14 residues. DNA of the CDR3: TGTGCCACCAGTGATTTGCAAACGGGCCAGCCCCAGCATTTT. This gives the protein CATSDLQTGQPQHF.

For the CDR3, the DNA is TGTGCCAGCAGCCCCCTTGGAGGCTTAACCTACAATGAGCAGTTCTTC. It encodes CASSPLGGLTYNEQFF. The genes are TRBV3-1 and TRBJ2-1; possible D gene TRBD2, 5 bases. V was clipped by 4 bases and J by 2 bases, with 15 bases between them. This CDR3 comprises 16 residues. The germline V gene encodes CDR1 LGHDT and CDR2 YNNKEL (reference sequence).

V gene TRBV18 combines with J gene TRBJ1-6; D is possibly TRBD1 (5 bases). The germline V gene has CDR1 KGHSH and CDR2 LQKENI. The V end lost 6 bases, the J end lost 6 bases, and 15 bases lay between the germline ends. This CDR3 comprises 15 residues. CDR3 amino acids: CASSTGADSNSPLHF. CDR3 nucleotide sequence: TGTGCCAGCTCCACCGGAGCCGACAGTAATTCACCCCTCCACTTT.

The chain links TRBV29-1 to TRBJ2-5; 7 nucleotides align to TRBD1. Looked up from germline, CDR1 is SQVTM and CDR2 is ANQGSEA. Trimming cost V 6 bases and J 1 base; bases outside gene matches: 2. This CDR3 has 12 amino acids. The CDR3 loop is CSVGTAQETQYF. CDR3 sequence (DNA): TGCAGCGTCGGGACAGCCCAAGAGACCCAGTACTTC.

The chain is built from TRBV6-5 and TRBJ2-7, with 9 nucleotides matching TRBD2. Trimming at V came to 6 bases and at J to 0 bases, leaving 9 bases not matched to a gene. The length of the CDR3 is 16 residues. Germline values: CDR1 MNHEY, CDR2 SVGAGI. DNA for the CDR3: TGTGCCAGCAGACGTACTAGCGGGCGGAGCTCCTACGAGCAGTACTTC. Its protein product is CASRRTSGRSSYEQYF.

The J gene is TRBJ1-6, the V gene TRBV27; possible D gene TRBD1, 6 bases. V was pared by 5 bases and J by 0 bases, with 17 bases between. The CDR3 length is 18 residues. CDR1 and CDR2 (germline): MNHEY, SMNVEV (reference sequence). This chain's CDR3 is CASSQVATGSSYNSPLHF. As DNA, the CDR3 is TGTGCCAGCAGTCAGGTGGCTACAGGGAGCTCCTATAATTCACCCCTCCACTTT.

V and J are TRBV5-1 and TRBJ2-5; no reliable D call. The germline V and J ends were trimmed by 4 bases and 2 bases, with 12 bases remaining between them. Germline CDR1 is SGHRS and CDR2 is YFSETQ. The length of the CDR3 is 14 residues. Written as DNA, the CDR3 is TGCGCCAGCAGCCCCTTCGGAGATCAAGAGACCCAGTACTTC. Translation gives CASSPFGDQETQYF.

This clonotype was seen a handful of times. The chain is built from TRBV27 and TRBJ2-3, with D hard to call. The V end lost 4 bases, the J end lost 14 bases, and 19 bases lay between the germline ends. The CDR3 length is 13 residues. Germline assignment: CDR1 MNHEY and CDR2 SMNVEV (reference sequence). The DNA for the CDR3 is TGTGCCAGCAGTTCTGTTCCTCTCAGATACGCGTATTTT. Its translation is CASSSVPLRYAYF.

The rearrangement uses TRBV10-1 and TRBJ2-1; 9 positions agree with TRBD2. This CDR3 contains 16 residues. Germline V gene lookup returns CDR1 WNHNN and CDR2 SYGVQD (reference sequence). Trimming took 6 bases from V and 8 from J; bases not matched to a gene: 14. The CDR3 DNA sequence: TGCGCCAGCAGCCCGGGGGTAGCGGGAGATAAGGATGAGCAGTTCTTC. As protein: CASSPGVAGDKDEQFF.

The rearrangement uses TRBV6-1 and TRBJ1-6; D unclear. This CDR3 spans 16 amino acids. Germline CDR1 reads MNHNS; CDR2 reads SASEGT. Trimming removed 6 bases at V and 0 bases at J, with 12 bases between. The CDR3 DNA reads as TGTGCCAGCAGGGGCCTTTTTGACTCCTATAATTCACCCCTCCACTTT. Encoded protein: CASRGLFDSYNSPLHF.

The rearrangement joins TRBV7-9 to TRBJ1-6; 8 bases are a match to TRBD1. The germline gives CDR1 SEHNR, CDR2 FQNEAQ (reference sequence). Germline trimming cut 1 base from V and 9 bases from J; bases unmatched to any gene: 2. The CDR3 is 14 residues long. CDR3 DNA sequence: TGTGCCAGCAGCTTAGAAGACAGGGGTTCACCCCTCCACTTT. It codes for CASSLEDRGSPLHF.

CDR3 sequence reads: CASIRRDRAINEQFF. The CDR3 bases are TGTGCCAGCATTCGACGGGACAGGGCAATCAATGAGCAGTTCTTC. The rearrangement links TRBV7-2 to TRBJ2-1; 9 positions agree with TRBD1. In germline, CDR1 is SGHTA, CDR2 FQGNSA. The CDR3 contains 15 residues. The V and J ends lost 7 bases and 6 bases, in that order; junction bases with no gene match: 10. The whole variable domain, filled in from reference TRBV7-2 and TRBJ2-1, reads GAGVSQSPSNKVTEKGKDVELRCDPISGHTALYWYRQSLGQGLEFLIYFQGNSAPDKSGLPSDRFSAERTGGSVSTLTIQRTQQEDSAVYLCASIRRDRAINEQFFGPGTRLTVL.

This clonotype has only one observation. J is TRBJ2-3 and V is TRBV5-1; tentatively, D is TRBD1 or TRBD2 (6 bases each). This CDR3 is built from 15 residues. Looked up from germline, CDR1 is SGHRS and CDR2 is YFSETQ. V dropped 5 bases and J dropped 9 bases, with 22 bases sitting between them. The CDR3 loop is CASRSRDSTTGTQYF. CDR3 bases: TGCGCCAGCAGATCTCGGGACTCCACTACAGGGACGCAGTATTTT.

In nucleotides, the CDR3 is TGTGCCAGCAGCTACCTCTTCGACTCTCAAGAGACCCAGTACTTC. This codes for CASSYLFDSQETQYF. The chain uses TRBV28 and TRBJ2-5; no firm D call. Between the trimmed V and J ends, which lost 6 bases and 2 bases, there was a span of 16 bases. Germline CDR1 reads MDHEN; CDR2 reads SYDVKM. CDR3 length: 15 amino acids.

A few counts support this clonotype. The chain carries TRBV20-1 and TRBJ2-3; no firm D call. The CDR3 is 12 amino acids. Germline lookup yields CDR1 DFQATT and CDR2 SNEGSKA (reference sequence). V lost 3 bases to trimming and J lost 5 bases, with 9 bases between them. The CDR3 protein is CSASPTVDTQYF. The CDR3 DNA sequence: TGCAGTGCTAGCCCTACGGTAGATACGCAGTATTTT.

The rearrangement links TRBV20-1 to TRBJ2-3; 10 positions agree with TRBD2. The germline V gene encodes CDR1 DFQATT and CDR2 SNEGSKA (reference sequence). V lost 7 bases to trimming and J lost 2 bases; unmatched junction nucleotides: 6. CDR3 length equals 14 residues. This CDR3 is CSVNLAGVTDTQYF. The CDR3 nucleotides are TGCAGTGTGAATCTAGCGGGAGTCACAGATACGCAGTATTTT.

The chain employs TRBV6-1 and TRBJ2-7; TRBD2 aligns across 15 bases. This CDR3 spans 17 amino acids. Germline lookup yields CDR1 MNHNS and CDR2 SASEGT. J was trimmed by 0 bases and V by 7 bases; bases with no gene match: 7. This chain's CDR3 is CASTSGLAGGDSYEQYF. CDR3 DNA sequence: TGTGCCAGCACCTCGGGACTAGCGGGAGGAGACTCCTACGAGCAGTACTTC.